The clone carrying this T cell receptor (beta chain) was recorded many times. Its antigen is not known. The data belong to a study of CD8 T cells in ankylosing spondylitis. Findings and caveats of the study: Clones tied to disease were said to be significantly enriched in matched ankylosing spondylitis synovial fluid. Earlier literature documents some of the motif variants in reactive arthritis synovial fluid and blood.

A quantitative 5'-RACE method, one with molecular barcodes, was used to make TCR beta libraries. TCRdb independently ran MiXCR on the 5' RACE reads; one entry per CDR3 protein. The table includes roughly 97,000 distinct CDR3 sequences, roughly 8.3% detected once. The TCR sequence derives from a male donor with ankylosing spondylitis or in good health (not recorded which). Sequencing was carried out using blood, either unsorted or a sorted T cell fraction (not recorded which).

The CDR3 DNA is TGTGCCAGCAGCCCTCTAGCGAGCTCCTACAATGAGCAGTTCTTC. Amino acid sequence: CASSPLASSYNEQFF. V gene TRBV6-2 or TRBV6-3 combines with J gene TRBJ2-1; perhaps TRBD2 as D (6 bases). V lost 6 bases and J 0 bases, leaving 12 bases between the germline ends. Per the germline V gene, CDR1 is MNHEY and CDR2 is SVGEGT. The CDR3 covers 15 residues.